This T cell receptor (beta chain) was documented in a study of cytomegalovirus exposure and HLA in healthy donors. Study-wide points: TCR beta V- and J-gene trimming was later associated with a missense DCLRE1C variant.

Researchers ran the PCR with 60 Vbeta and 13 Jbeta primers. Produced via immunoSEQ multiplex PCR; TCRdb's table is partial and in-frame only. The top ten clones hold more than 2.5% of a sample with about 140,000 clones, 82% of them seen once. As concerns this clone: Its specificity is not known.

The CDR3 spans 13 residues. V shed 4 bases and J shed 2 bases, with 10 bases lying between them. Germline CDR1 is SGHRS and CDR2 is YFSETQ. This receptor was identified in a man between 18 and 29 years old in good health and CMV-seropositive. The chain is built from TRBV5-1 and TRBJ2-7, with a weak D call TRBD1 (5 bases). Sequenced sample: PBMCs. CDR3 sequence (DNA): TGCGCCAGCAGCAGGGGTGGAGCCTACGAGCAGTACTTC. Translated: CASSRGGAYEQYF. Filled out from reference TRBV5-1 and TRBJ2-7, the complete variable domain reads KAGVTQTPRYLIKTRGQQVTLSCSPISGHRSVSWYQQTPGQGLQFLFEYFSETQRNKGNFPGRFSGRQFSNSRSEMNVSTLELGDSALYLCASSRGGAYEQYFGPGTRLTVT.